Each of the 27 T cell receptor beta chains below was sequenced from the same sample in a study of blood T cell repertoires in COVID-19. TCRdb keeps only in-frame clones here, not all; method: immunoSEQ multiplex PCR. Of some 200,000 clones in the sample, roughly 80% were seen once. Sample: PBMCs or T cells enriched from blood (not recorded which). These receptors were taken from a man aged 35-49 years who had recovered from COVID-19.

The V gene is TRBV13, the J gene TRBJ2-3; D is ambiguous. The ends were cut back, 6 bases at V and 2 bases at J, with 6 bases in the middle. Germline CDR1 PRHDT, CDR2 FYEKMQ (reference sequence). This CDR3 is 12 amino acids long. The CDR3 here is CASSWHTDTQYF. The CDR3 DNA is TGTGCCAGCAGTTGGCACACAGATACGCAGTATTTT.

This clone was counted between two and nine times. The genes are TRBV18 and TRBJ1-3; D uncertain. CDR1 and CDR2 (germline): KGHSH, LQKENI. This CDR3 comprises 14 residues. V was shortened by 2 bases and J by 0 bases, with 5 bases between the two germline ends. DNA for the CDR3: TGTGCCAGCTCACCAGAGTTCTCTGGAAACACCATATATTTT. This encodes CASSPEFSGNTIYF.

V gene TRBV15 combines with J gene TRBJ2-7; unclear D gene. V lost 0 bases and J lost 2, with 5 bases in between. CDR3 size: 13 residues. Germline values: CDR1 LNHNV, CDR2 YYDKDF (reference sequence). CDR3 in amino acids: CATSRDGPYEQYF. CDR3 sequence (DNA): TGTGCCACCAGCAGAGATGGGCCCTACGAGCAGTACTTC.

V and J are TRBV6-6 and TRBJ2-2; perhaps TRBD1 as D (7 bases). V lost 5 bases and J lost 5, with 9 bases in between. The CDR3 totals 13 residues. From germline, CDR1 is MNHNY and CDR2 SVGAGI (reference sequence). The CDR3, as DNA: TGTGCCAGCAGTCCAGGGGGGACCGGGGAGCTGTTTTTT. Translating it yields CASSPGGTGELFF.

The chain uses TRBV29-1 and TRBJ2-1; TRBD1 matches at 10 bases. CDR1 and CDR2 (germline): SQVTM, ANQGSEA. CDR3 size: 13 residues. Losses at the gene ends were 6 bases for V and 7 bases for J; bases not matched to a gene: 6. CDR3 amino acids: CSVLGQGLNEQFF. The CDR3 DNA reads as TGCAGCGTCCTGGGACAGGGGCTGAATGAGCAGTTCTTC.

In this sample, this clone turned up many times. The V call is TRBV7-2, the J call TRBJ1-1; D call uncertain. Per the germline V gene, CDR1 is SGHTA and CDR2 is FQGNSA. This CDR3 region has 14 residues. Trimming took 2 bases from V and 6 from J, leaving 13 bases between them. CDR3: CASSLSVVIAEAFF. For the CDR3, the DNA is TGTGCCAGCAGCTTATCGGTCGTAATCGCTGAAGCTTTCTTT.

The V call is TRBV7-2, the J call TRBJ2-6; tentatively, D is TRBD2 (5 bases). V was pared by 1 base and J by 0 bases, with 10 bases between. The germline V gene has CDR1 SGHTA and CDR2 FQGNSA. This CDR3 has 17 amino acids. In DNA, the CDR3 is TGTGCCAGCAGCTTAGAGTATGCGGGCTCTGGGGCCAACGTCCTGACTTTC. The encoded protein is CASSLEYAGSGANVLTF.

The chain recombines TRBV7-3 with TRBJ1-1; 11 nucleotides agree with TRBD1. This CDR3 spans 15 amino acids. Germline trimming cut 2 bases from V and 4 bases from J; bases unmatched to any gene: 3. Germline V gene lookup returns CDR1 SGHTA and CDR2 FQGTGA. As DNA, the CDR3 is TGTGCCAGCAGCTTAGTTGGGACAGGGGGCACTGAAGCTTTCTTT. Its protein product is CASSLVGTGGTEAFF.

The chain combines TRBV28 with TRBJ2-1; TRBD2 agrees at 8 bases. J was trimmed by 8 bases and V by 6 bases; bases with no gene match: 9. The V gene's germline CDR1 is MDHEN and CDR2 SYDVKM. This CDR3 comprises 14 residues. CDR3 amino acids: CASSRISGSYEQFF. The CDR3 coding sequence is TGTGCCAGCAGCCGAATAAGCGGGAGCTATGAGCAGTTCTTC.

The rearrangement joins TRBV19 to TRBJ2-3; TRBD1 agrees at 8 bases. The CDR3 spans 13 residues. Germline V gene sequence: CDR1 LNHDA, CDR2 SQIVND (reference sequence). J was trimmed by 1 base and V by 9 bases; bases with no gene match: 3. The CDR3 nucleotides are TGTGCCAGCGGACAGGGAGGCACAGATACGCAGTATTTT. Translated: CASGQGGTDTQYF.

This clone was seen ten or more times. CDR3 DNA sequence: TGTGCCACCAGTGCCCATCGGGGTCAGGGGGACTACGAGCAGTACTTC. Translation gives CATSAHRGQGDYEQYF. V usage is TRBV24-1 and J usage is TRBJ2-7, with 7 positions matching TRBD1. With 5 bases clipped from V and 3 bases from J, the junction kept 12 bases outside the gene matches. The germline CDR1 and CDR2 sequences are KGHDR and SFDVKD. The CDR3 extends over 16 amino acids.

V and J are TRBV28 and TRBJ2-2; tentatively, D is TRBD2 (5 bases). Trimming pared 3 bases from V and 7 bases from J, leaving 9 bases between. CDR3 size: 13 residues. Per the germline V gene, CDR1 is MDHEN and CDR2 is SYDVKM. CDR3 in amino acids: CASSFASRGELFF. The CDR3, as DNA: TGTGCCAGCAGTTTCGCTAGCCGCGGGGAGCTGTTTTTT.

About this clone: Other DNA sequences in this sample translate to the same CDR3. The chain combines TRBV5-4 with TRBJ2-2; no clear D. The V end was cut by 0 bases, the J end by 4 bases, with 7 bases between. Looked up from germline, CDR1 is SGHNT and CDR2 is YYREEE (reference sequence). The CDR3 covers 14 residues. The CDR3 loop reads CASSLGSGTGELFF. CDR3 coding DNA: TGTGCCAGCAGCTTGGGTTCGGGCACCGGGGAGCTGTTTTTT.

The rearrangement links TRBV5-6 to TRBJ2-1; TRBD2 is a possible D gene (6 bases). Deletions cut 0 bases from V and 3 bases from J, with 13 bases between. This CDR3 comprises 16 residues. Germline V gives CDR1 SGHDT, CDR2 YYEEEE. The CDR3, as DNA: TGTGCCAGCAGCTTGGAGTCGGGGGAGCTCTACAATGAGCAGTTCTTC. Translation: CASSLESGELYNEQFF.

This chain connects TRBV6-5 to TRBJ2-2; 7 nucleotides line up with TRBD2. CDR1 is MNHEY and CDR2 is SVGAGI in the germline V gene. V lost 0 bases, J lost 5 bases, and 3 bases stayed unmatched. The CDR3 is 15 amino acids. This chain's CDR3 is CASSYSPGGTGELFF. In DNA form, the CDR3 reads TGTGCCAGCAGTTACTCTCCGGGAGGAACCGGGGAGCTGTTTTTT.

This chain joins TRBV7-2 and TRBJ2-2; the match to TRBD1 covers 9 bases. This CDR3 comprises 13 residues. Germline V gene data show CDR1 as SGHTA and CDR2 as FQGNSA. Trimming at V came to 11 bases and at J to 6 bases, leaving 7 bases not matched to a gene. This CDR3 is CALKTGGAGELFF. In DNA, the CDR3 is TGTGCCCTTAAGACAGGGGGGGCCGGGGAGCTGTTTTTT.

This clone was detected only a few times. This chain links TRBV10-3 with TRBJ1-5, with 7 bases identical to TRBD1. CDR1 and CDR2 (germline): ENHRY, SYGVKD. CDR3 length: 13 amino acids. The CDR3 loop reads CATRGYGNQPQHF. In DNA form, the CDR3 reads TGTGCTACCAGGGGGTATGGCAATCAGCCCCAGCATTTT.

The genes are TRBV5-1 and TRBJ1-1; maybe TRBD1 (5 bases). Germline loops: CDR1 SGHRS, CDR2 YFSETQ. Trimming took off 4 bases at V and 7 bases at J, with 23 bases between the two ends. The CDR3 is 16 amino acids. CDR3 loop: CASSRGTSGRAFEAFF. In nucleotides, the CDR3 is TGCGCCAGCAGCCGCGGTACCTCAGGGCGCGCTTTTGAAGCTTTCTTT.

This sequence joins TRBV9 and TRBJ2-7; a weak D match, TRBD1 (6 bases). The CDR3 consists of 15 residues. V dropped 3 bases and J dropped 3 bases, with 16 bases sitting between them. Germline V gene sequence: CDR1 SGDLS, CDR2 YYNGEE. CDR3 residues: CASSAQGETLYEQYF. The CDR3 bases are TGTGCCAGCAGCGCACAGGGTGAAACCCTCTACGAGCAGTACTTC. The full variable domain, its missing parts supplied by reference TRBV9 and TRBJ2-7, is DSGVTQTPKHLITATGQRVTLRCSPRSGDLSVYWYQQSLDQGLQFLIQYYNGEERAKGNILERFSAQQFPDLHSELNLSSLELGDSALYFCASSAQGETLYEQYFGPGTRLTVT.

The rearrangement uses TRBV24-1 and TRBJ2-1, with TRBD1 matching over 10 bases. The CDR3 has 17 residues. Germline assignment: CDR1 KGHDR and CDR2 SFDVKD. V dropped 1 base and J dropped 6; count of bases not matched to a gene: 8. For the CDR3, the DNA is TGTGCCACCAGTGATTTTACGGGACAGGGGTTTATCAATGAGCAGTTCTTC. As protein: CATSDFTGQGFINEQFF.

The genes are TRBV7-8 and TRBJ2-7, with TRBD1 identical over 8 bases. The germline CDR1 and CDR2 sequences are SGHVS and FQNEAQ. V shed 1 base, J shed 4 bases, and the junction held 3 bases outside the gene matches. CDR3 length equals 14 residues. CDR3 bases: TGTGCCAGCAGCTTAGGGACAGGGCAGTACGAGCAGTACTTC. This codes for CASSLGTGQYEQYF.

The chain couples TRBV2 to TRBJ2-2; TRBD2 matches 10 bases. CDR1 and CDR2 from the germline V gene are SNHLY and FYNNEI. The CDR3 length is 18 residues. V dropped 6 bases and J dropped 5; count of bases not matched to a gene: 15. The CDR3 coding sequence is TGTGCCAGCAGCGCTATCCCGGGACTAGCGTTGGAGACCGGGGAGCTGTTTTTT. Protein sequence: CASSAIPGLALETGELFF.

This clone was counted a single time. V gene TRBV28 combines with J gene TRBJ2-4, with 9 positions matching TRBD1. CDR1 and CDR2 (germline): MDHEN, SYDVKM. The V and J ends lost 2 bases and 7 bases, in that order; junction bases with no gene match: 9. The CDR3 runs 16 residues. This CDR3 reads CASSLIWGQGRNIQYF. CDR3 in DNA: TGTGCCAGCAGTTTAATATGGGGACAGGGTAGGAACATTCAGTACTTC.

The V and J genes are TRBV27 and TRBJ2-7, with a tentative D call TRBD2 (6 bases). The CDR3 sequence is 18 residues long. V dropped 2 bases and J dropped 12 bases, with 32 bases sitting between them. Germline values: CDR1 MNHEY, CDR2 SMNVEV (reference sequence). CDR3 sequence: CASSLLSTEGDPFGGWYF. CDR3 nucleotide sequence: TGTGCCAGCAGTTTACTCTCCACGGAAGGGGATCCCTTCGGGGGTTGGTACTTC.

The CDR3 sequence is CAISEPDQGYGYTF. The CDR3 DNA is TGTGCCATCAGTGAGCCTGACCAGGGGTATGGCTACACCTTC. The J gene is TRBJ1-2, the V gene TRBV10-3, with D possibly matching TRBD1 (6 bases). With 2 bases removed from V and 5 bases from J, the gap between germline ends came to 12 bases. This CDR3 has 14 amino acids. Germline CDR1 and CDR2: ENHRY and SYGVKD.

The rearrangement links TRBV4-3 to TRBJ2-2; 15 nucleotides align to TRBD2. CDR3 size: 18 residues. The germline V gene encodes CDR1 LGHNA and CDR2 YSLEER. Trimming cost V 0 bases and J 5 bases; bases outside gene matches: 4. CDR3 residues: CASSQDRGTSGRTGELFF. The CDR3 DNA follows: TGCGCCAGCAGCCAAGATCGAGGGACTAGCGGGAGGACCGGGGAGCTGTTTTTT.

This clone showed up just a few times. J is TRBJ1-5 and V is TRBV6-2 or TRBV6-3, with 9 bases aligning to TRBD1. This CDR3 has 16 residues. Trimming took 4 bases from V and 5 from J; bases not matched to a gene: 9. Germline loops: CDR1 MNHEY, CDR2 SVGEGT. CDR3 nucleotides: TGTGCCAGCAGTTCAGGGACAGGGTCGAGCGATCAGCCCCAGCATTTT. Protein sequence: CASSSGTGSSDQPQHF.